The rows below give T cell receptor beta chains drawn from one sample of a study of cytomegalovirus exposure and HLA in healthy donors. The method was immunoSEQ multiplex PCR; TCRdb's version includes in-frame clones alone and lacks a portion of them. The table includes about 110,000 clones, roughly 75% detected once. Sequenced material: PBMCs. The receptor set was obtained from a man aged 40-55 years in good health and CMV-seronegative. CDR3s leave out the opening cysteine and the closing phenylalanine or tryptophan. The size of a clone is reported for some rows only, either as once, few or many, or as a class for expanded clones.

V gene | clone size | CDR3 length | CDR3 protein
TRBV7-2 | - | 13 | ASSLAWTASYEQY
TRBV6-1 | - | 11 | ASSRDNTGELF
TRBV5-6 | few | 14 | ASSLGGDRGTGELF
TRBV6-6 | - | 14 | ASSFSPGGGSYEQY
TRBV27 | - | 13 | ASSLQDPSTDTQY
TRBV5-1 | few | 12 | ASSTDRASTEAF
TRBV27 | - | 16 | ASAYRGTAISGANVLT
TRBV19 | - | 13 | ASGPWTGGAEKLF
TRBV6-1 | - | 13 | ASSELGRGPFSLH
TRBV5-1 | - | 11 | ASSLVEQQGYT
TRBV6-1 | - | 12 | ASSPGTVNEKLF